This T cell receptor beta chain was sequenced in a study of shared T cell receptors in the human thymus. This CDR3 region has 18 residues. Trimming removed 10 bases from V and 1 base from J; junction bases left unmatched: 20. Germline V gives CDR1 SNHLY, CDR2 FYNNEI. TCRdb's table, derived via immunoSEQ multiplex PCR, lists solely in-frame clones and lacks some. The sample consists of under 850,000 clones, 70% to 90% of them appearing once. The sample was also reused in another study, on human thymus T cells. That report notes: Healthy Finnish infants undergoing corrective surgery for congenital heart defects were the donors. Thymic resections from corrective heart surgery supplied the tissue. In thymic and blood repertoires alike, V and J usage looked biased. Thymic TCR repertoires of unrelated people reportedly overlapped highly.

The chain carries TRBV2 and TRBJ2-3, with 7 bases fitting TRBD1. The source is a boy in the first two years of life with a congenital heart defect. Sequences were obtained from thymocytes. CDR3 nucleotides: TGTGCCACCAACAGTTCTGACGGAGCAGGGGGTTGCACAGATACGCAGTATTTT. It translates to CATNSSDGAGGCTDTQYF.